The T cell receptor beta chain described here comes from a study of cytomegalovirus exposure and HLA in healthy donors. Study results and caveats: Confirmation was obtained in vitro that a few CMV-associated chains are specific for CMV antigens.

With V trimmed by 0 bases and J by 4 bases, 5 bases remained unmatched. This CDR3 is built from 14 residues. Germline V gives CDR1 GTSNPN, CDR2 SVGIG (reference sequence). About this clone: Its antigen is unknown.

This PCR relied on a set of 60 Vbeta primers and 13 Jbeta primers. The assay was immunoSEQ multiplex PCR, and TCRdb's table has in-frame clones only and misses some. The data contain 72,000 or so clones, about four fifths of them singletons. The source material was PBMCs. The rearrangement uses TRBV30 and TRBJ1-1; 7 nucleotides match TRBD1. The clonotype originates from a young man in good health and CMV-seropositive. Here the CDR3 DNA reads TGTGCCTGGAGTGTACAGGGGTTAGGCACTGAAGCTTTCTTT. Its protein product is CAWSVQGLGTEAFF.